This T cell receptor (beta chain) was captured by sequencing in a study of blood T cell repertoires in COVID-19. Study-wide context: Some COVID-19 samples were acute and others convalescent; all came from the United States, Italy and Spain. T cells, B-cell-depleted T cells, or PBMCs provided the cDNA or gDNA that served as material.

Germline CDR1 reads LGHNT; CDR2 reads FRNRAP. This CDR3 contains 14 residues. V dropped 1 base and J dropped 1 base, with 7 bases sitting between them. This table comes from immunoSEQ multiplex PCR, and its TCRdb copy is limited to in-frame clones, with some not included. The table lists about 46,000 clones, approximately 83% of them singletons. Sequenced sample: peripheral blood. The origin of this receptor is a human donor in a cohort sampled during active COVID-19. The donor label of this sample is uncertain. This chain connects TRBV12-5 to TRBJ1-2, with no clear D. The CDR3 reads CASGLGGFNYGYTF. The DNA for the CDR3 is TGTGCTAGTGGTTTGGGCGGATTTAACTATGGCTACACCTTC.